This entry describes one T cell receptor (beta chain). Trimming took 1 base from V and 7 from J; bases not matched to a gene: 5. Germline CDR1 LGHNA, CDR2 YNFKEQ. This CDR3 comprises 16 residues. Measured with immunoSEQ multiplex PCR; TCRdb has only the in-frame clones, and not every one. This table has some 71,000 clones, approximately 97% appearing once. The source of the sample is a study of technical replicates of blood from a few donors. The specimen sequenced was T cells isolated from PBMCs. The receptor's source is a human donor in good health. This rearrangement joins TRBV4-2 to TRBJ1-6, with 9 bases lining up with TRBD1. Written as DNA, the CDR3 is TGTGCCAGCAGCCAAGGACAGGGGGTTGAGAATTCACCCCTCCACTTT. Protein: CASSQGQGVENSPLHF.